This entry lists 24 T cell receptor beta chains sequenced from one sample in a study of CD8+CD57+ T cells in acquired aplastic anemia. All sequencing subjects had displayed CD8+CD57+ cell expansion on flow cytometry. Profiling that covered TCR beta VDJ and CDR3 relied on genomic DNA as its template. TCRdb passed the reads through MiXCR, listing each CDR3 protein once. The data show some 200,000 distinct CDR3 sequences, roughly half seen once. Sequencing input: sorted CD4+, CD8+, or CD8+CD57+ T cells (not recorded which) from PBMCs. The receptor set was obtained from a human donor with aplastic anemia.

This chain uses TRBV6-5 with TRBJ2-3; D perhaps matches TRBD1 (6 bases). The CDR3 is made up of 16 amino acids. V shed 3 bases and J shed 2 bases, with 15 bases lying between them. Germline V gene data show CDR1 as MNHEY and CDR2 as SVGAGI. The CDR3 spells CASSYAGWGPTDTQYF. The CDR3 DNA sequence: TGTGCCAGCAGTTATGCCGGGTGGGGGCCCACAGATACGCAGTATTTT.

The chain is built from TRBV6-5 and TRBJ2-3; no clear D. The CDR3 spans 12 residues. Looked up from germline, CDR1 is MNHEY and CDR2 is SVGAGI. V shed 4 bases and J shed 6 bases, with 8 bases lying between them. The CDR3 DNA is TGTGCCAGCAGTTGCCCCCAGGATACGCAGTATTTT. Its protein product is CASSCPQDTQYF.

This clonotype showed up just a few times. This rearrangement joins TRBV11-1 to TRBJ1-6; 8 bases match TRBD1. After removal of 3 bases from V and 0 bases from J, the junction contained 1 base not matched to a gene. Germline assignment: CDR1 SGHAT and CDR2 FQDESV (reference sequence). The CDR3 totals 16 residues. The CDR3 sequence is CASSLDRDSYNSPLHF. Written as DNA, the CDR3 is TGTGCCAGCAGCTTGGACAGGGACTCCTATAATTCACCCCTCCACTTT.

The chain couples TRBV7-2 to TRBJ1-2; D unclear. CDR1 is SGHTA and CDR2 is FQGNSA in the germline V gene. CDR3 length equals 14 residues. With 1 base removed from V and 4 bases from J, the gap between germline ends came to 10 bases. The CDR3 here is CASSLEAGPYGYTF. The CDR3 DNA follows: TGTGCCAGCAGCTTAGAGGCAGGACCCTATGGCTACACCTTC.

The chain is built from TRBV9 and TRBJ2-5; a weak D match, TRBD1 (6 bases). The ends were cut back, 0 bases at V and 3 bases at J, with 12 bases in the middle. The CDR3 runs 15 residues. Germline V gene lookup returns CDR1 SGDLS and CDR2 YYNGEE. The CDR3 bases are TGTGCCAGCAGCGTAGCTGGGGGCGTAAAAGAGACCCAGTACTTC. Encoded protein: CASSVAGGVKETQYF.

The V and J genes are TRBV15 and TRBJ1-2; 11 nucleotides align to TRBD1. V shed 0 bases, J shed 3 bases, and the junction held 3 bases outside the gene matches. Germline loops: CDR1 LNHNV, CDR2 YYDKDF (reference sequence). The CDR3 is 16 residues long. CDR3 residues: CATSREGTGGDYGYTF. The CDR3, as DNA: TGTGCCACCAGCAGAGAAGGGACAGGGGGGGACTATGGCTACACCTTC.

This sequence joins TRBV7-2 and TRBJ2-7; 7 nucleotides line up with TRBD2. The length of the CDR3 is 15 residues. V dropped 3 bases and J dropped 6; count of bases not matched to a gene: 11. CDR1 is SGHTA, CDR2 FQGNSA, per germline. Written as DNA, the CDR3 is TGTGCCAGCAGCTTTAAGGTTAGCGGGTCCCTCGAGCAGTACTTC. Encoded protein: CASSFKVSGSLEQYF.

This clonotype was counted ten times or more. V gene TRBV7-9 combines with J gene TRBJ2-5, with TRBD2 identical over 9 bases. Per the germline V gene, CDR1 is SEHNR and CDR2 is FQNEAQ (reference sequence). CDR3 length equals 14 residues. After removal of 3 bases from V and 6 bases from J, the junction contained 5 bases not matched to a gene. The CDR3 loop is CASSLSGRFKTQYF. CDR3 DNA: TGTGCCAGCAGCTTGAGCGGGAGGTTCAAGACCCAGTACTTC.

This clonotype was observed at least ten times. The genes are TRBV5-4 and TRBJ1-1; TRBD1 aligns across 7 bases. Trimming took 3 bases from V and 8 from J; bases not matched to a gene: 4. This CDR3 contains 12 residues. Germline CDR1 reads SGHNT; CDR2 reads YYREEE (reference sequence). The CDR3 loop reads CASSSRTGEAFF. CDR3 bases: TGTGCCAGCAGCTCCCGGACAGGAGAAGCTTTCTTT. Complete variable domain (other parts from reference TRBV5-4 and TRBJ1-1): ETGVTQSPTHLIKTRGQQVTLRCSSQSGHNTVSWYQQALGQGPQFIFQYYREEENGRGNFPPRFSGLQFPNYSSELNVNALELDDSALYLCASSSRTGEAFFGQGTRLTVV.

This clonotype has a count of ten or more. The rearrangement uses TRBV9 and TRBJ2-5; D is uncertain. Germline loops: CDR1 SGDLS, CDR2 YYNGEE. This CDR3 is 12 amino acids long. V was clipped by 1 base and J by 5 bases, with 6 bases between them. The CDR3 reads CASSVLGETQYF. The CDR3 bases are TGTGCCAGCAGCGTATTAGGGGAGACCCAGTACTTC.

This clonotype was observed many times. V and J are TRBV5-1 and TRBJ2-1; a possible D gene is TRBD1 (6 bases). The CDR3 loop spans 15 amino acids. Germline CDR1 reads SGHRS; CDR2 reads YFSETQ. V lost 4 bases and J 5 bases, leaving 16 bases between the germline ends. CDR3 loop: CASSHRTERDNEQFF. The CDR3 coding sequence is TGCGCCAGCAGCCATCGGACAGAGAGGGACAATGAGCAGTTCTTC.

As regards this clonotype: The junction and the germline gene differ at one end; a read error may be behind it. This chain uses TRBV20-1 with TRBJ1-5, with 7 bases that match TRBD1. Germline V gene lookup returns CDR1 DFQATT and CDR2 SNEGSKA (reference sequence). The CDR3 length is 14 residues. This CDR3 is CSAAQGSINQPPHF. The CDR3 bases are TGCAGTGCTGCACAGGGGTCCATCAATCAGCCCCCGCATTTT.

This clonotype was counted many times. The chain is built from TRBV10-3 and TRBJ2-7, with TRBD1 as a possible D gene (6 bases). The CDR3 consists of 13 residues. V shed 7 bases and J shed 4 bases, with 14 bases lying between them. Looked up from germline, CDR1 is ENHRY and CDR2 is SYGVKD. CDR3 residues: CAINGQGPYEQYF. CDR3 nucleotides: TGTGCCATCAATGGGCAGGGGCCTTACGAGCAGTACTTC.

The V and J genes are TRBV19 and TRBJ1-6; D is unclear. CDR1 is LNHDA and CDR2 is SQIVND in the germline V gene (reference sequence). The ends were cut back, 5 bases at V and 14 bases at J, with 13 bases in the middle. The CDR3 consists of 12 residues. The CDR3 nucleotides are TGTGCCAGTAGTTCCTATTCAGGATCCCTCCACTTT. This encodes CASSSYSGSLHF. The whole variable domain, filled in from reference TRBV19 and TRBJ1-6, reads DGGITQSPKYLFRKEGQNVTLSCEQNLNHDAMYWYRQDPGQGLRLIYYSQIVNDFQKGDIAEGYSVSREKKESFPLTVTSAQKNPTAFYLCASSSYSGSLHFGNGTRLTVT.

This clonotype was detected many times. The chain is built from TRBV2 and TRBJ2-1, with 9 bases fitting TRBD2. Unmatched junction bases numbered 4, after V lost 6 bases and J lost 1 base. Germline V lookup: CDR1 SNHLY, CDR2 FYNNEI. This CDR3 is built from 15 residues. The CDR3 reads CASRTRGGSYNEQFF. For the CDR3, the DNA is TGTGCCAGCAGGACGCGGGGGGGGTCCTACAATGAGCAGTTCTTC.

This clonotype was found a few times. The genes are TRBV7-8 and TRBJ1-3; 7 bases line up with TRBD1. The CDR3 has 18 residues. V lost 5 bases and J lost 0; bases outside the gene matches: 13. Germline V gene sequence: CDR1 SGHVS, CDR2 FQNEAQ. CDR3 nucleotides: TGTGCCAGCAGCCCGAGAGGCGGACAGGCCCGCTCTGGAAACACCATATATTTT. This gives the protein CASSPRGGQARSGNTIYF. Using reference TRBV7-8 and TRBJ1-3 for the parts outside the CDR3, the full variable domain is GAGVSQSPRYKVAKRGQDVALRCDPISGHVSLFWYQQALGQGPEFLTYFQNEAQLDKSGLPSDRFFAERPEGSVSTLKIQRTQQEDSAVYLCASSPRGGQARSGNTIYFGEGSWLTVV.

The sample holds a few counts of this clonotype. CDR3 amino acids: CASSARTVNTEAFF. For the CDR3, the DNA is TGTGCCAGCAGTGCCAGGACAGTGAACACTGAAGCTTTCTTT. J is TRBJ1-1 and V is TRBV2; possible D gene TRBD1, 6 bases. CDR3 length equals 14 residues. V was cut by 4 bases and J by 0 bases, with 9 bases left in between. Germline V gene lookup returns CDR1 SNHLY and CDR2 FYNNEI.

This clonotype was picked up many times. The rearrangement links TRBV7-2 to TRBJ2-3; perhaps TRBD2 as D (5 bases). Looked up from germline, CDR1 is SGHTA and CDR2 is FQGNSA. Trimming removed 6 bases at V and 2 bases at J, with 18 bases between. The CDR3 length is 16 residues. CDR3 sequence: CASSFTPGLYTDTQYF. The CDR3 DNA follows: TGTGCCAGCAGTTTTACACCGGGATTGTACACAGATACGCAGTATTTT. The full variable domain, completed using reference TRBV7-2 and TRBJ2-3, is GAGVSQSPSNKVTEKGKDVELRCDPISGHTALYWYRQSLGQGLEFLIYFQGNSAPDKSGLPSDRFSAERTGGSVSTLTIQRTQQEDSAVYLCASSFTPGLYTDTQYFGPGTRLTVL.

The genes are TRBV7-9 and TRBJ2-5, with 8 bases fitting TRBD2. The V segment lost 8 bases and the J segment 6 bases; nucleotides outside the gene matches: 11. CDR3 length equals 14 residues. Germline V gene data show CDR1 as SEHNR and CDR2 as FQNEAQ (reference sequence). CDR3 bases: TGTGCCAGCCTCGGGGGGGCCCAGTTAAAGACCCAGTACTTC. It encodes CASLGGAQLKTQYF.

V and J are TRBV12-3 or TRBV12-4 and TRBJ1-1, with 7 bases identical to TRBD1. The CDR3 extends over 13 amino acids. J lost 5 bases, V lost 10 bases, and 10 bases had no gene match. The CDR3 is CAILRGGATEAFF. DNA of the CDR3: TGTGCCATCCTCCGAGGGGGCGCGACTGAAGCTTTCTTT.

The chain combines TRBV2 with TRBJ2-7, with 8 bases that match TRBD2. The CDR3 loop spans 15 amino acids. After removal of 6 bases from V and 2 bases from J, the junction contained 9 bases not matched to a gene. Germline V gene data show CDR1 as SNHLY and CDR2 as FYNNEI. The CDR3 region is CASSRSTLAAYEQYF. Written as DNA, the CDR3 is TGTGCCAGCAGCAGGAGCACACTAGCGGCCTACGAGCAGTACTTC.

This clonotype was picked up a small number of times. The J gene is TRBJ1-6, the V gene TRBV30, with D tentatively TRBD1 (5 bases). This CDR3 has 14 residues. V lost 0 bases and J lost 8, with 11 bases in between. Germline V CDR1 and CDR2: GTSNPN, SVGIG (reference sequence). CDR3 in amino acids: CAWSVWGVDSPLHF. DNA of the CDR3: TGTGCCTGGAGTGTATGGGGGGTAGATTCACCCCTCCACTTT.

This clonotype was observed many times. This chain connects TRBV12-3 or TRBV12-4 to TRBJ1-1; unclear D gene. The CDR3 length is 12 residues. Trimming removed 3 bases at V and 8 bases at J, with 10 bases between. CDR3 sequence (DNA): TGTGCCAGCAGTTTCGGCCACGGGGAAGCTTTCTTT. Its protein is CASSFGHGEAFF.

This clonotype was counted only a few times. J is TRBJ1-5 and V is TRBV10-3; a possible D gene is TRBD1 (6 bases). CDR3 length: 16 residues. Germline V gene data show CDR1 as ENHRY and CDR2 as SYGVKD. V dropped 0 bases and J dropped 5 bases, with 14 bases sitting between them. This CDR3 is CAISESRGGIDQPQHF. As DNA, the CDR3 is TGTGCCATCAGTGAGTCGAGGGGGGGGATCGATCAGCCCCAGCATTTT.